This TCR beta chain was retrieved from a study of blood T cell repertoires in COVID-19. Overall study context: Researchers got acute and convalescent COVID-19 samples from the United States, Italy and Spain. Nucleic acid was either cDNA or gDNA, and it came from T cells, B-cell-depleted T cells, or PBMCs.

As originally analysed: Reference gene primer amplification gave nucleated cell count estimates. Assay: immunoSEQ multiplex PCR; the TCRdb copy retains only in-frame clones and omits some. Clonal size and the V and J genes are those of that table, whereas D and trimming came from the DNA. Of some 320,000 clones listed, 85% to 95% are singletons. In this sample, this clone turned up a few times. Everyone who took part was roughly 18 to 89 years old, and they came from 24 US areas. V lost 3 bases and J lost 7, with 13 bases in between. CDR1 is LNHDA, CDR2 SQIVND, per germline (reference sequence). The CDR3 has 14 amino acids.

Input material: PBMCs or T cells enriched from blood (not recorded which). The clonotype originates from a woman in her 30s who had been exposed to COVID-19. The chain is built from TRBV19 and TRBJ1-5, with a possible D match to TRBD1 (6 bases). The CDR3 DNA is TGTGCCAGTAGTATCGGGACACGCGACCAGCCCCAGCATTTT. Translating gives CASSIGTRDQPQHF. Using reference TRBV19 and TRBJ1-5 for the parts outside the CDR3, the full variable domain is DGGITQSPKYLFRKEGQNVTLSCEQNLNHDAMYWYRQDPGQGLRLIYYSQIVNDFQKGDIAEGYSVSREKKESFPLTVTSAQKNPTAFYLCASSIGTRDQPQHFGDGTRLSIL.